This T cell receptor (beta chain) stems from a study of blood T cell repertoires in COVID-19. Source study methods: For nucleated cells, counts were estimated from reference gene primer amplification. The protocol was immunoSEQ multiplex PCR, while the TCRdb copy is restricted to in-frame clones and leaves out a portion. The V and J calls and the clone size are those of that table, but D and trimming were determined from the DNA. The profile covers fewer than 100,000 clones, with 86% appearing a single time and about 7.2% taken by the ten largest. Germline V gene sequence: CDR1 SGDLS, CDR2 YYNGEE. The CDR3 length is 16 residues. V gave up 5 bases and J gave up 5 bases, with 23 bases separating them.

Sequencing was performed on peripheral blood. The chain carries TRBV9 and TRBJ2-7; TRBD2 might be the D (6 bases). The receptor was derived from a man aged 60 to 75 with acute or convalescent COVID-19. The CDR3 nucleotides are TGTGCCAGCAGTCCCATGCGGGGATTAAGAGGCGACGAGCAGTACTTC. Protein product: CASSPMRGLRGDEQYF.